The entry below describes one T cell receptor beta chain. Its antigen is undetermined. Trimming took off 1 base at V and 0 bases at J, with 10 bases between the two ends. Per germline, CDR1 MNHEY and CDR2 SMNVEV (reference sequence). The CDR3 extends over 16 amino acids. The primer mix had 60 Vbeta and 13 Jbeta primers. Clones were read by immunoSEQ multiplex PCR, and TCRdb kept only the in-frame ones, dropping some. This table holds approximately 140,000 clones, 60% to 85% found once. The sample belongs to a study of cytomegalovirus exposure and HLA in healthy donors. Study-wide results and limits: Later analysis identified about 18,000 TCR beta sequences associated with HLA alleles, using a false discovery rate threshold of 0.05. Confirmation was obtained in vitro that a few CMV-associated chains are specific for CMV antigens. Cytomegalovirus-associated TCR beta chains were listed, numbering 164.

Healthy bone marrow donors made up the cohort. This clonotype originated in a man aged 40-49 years in good health and CMV-seropositive. The chain links TRBV27 to TRBJ2-4; TRBD2 might be the D (5 bases). The sample was PBMCs. The CDR3 DNA is TGTGCCAGCAGTTTATTCGGCGGGTCAGCCAAAAACATTCAGTACTTC. Protein: CASSLFGGSAKNIQYF.